These T cell receptor beta chains were read from a single sample in a study of cytomegalovirus exposure and HLA in healthy donors. Method: immunoSEQ multiplex PCR; TCRdb's copy keeps in-frame clones and lacks some. The sample consists of 98,000 or so clones, approximately 80% of them appearing once. The sequencing input was PBMCs. The source of these receptors is a woman aged 18-29 years in good health and CMV-seropositive. The CDR3 runs from the conserved cysteine through the conserved F or W.

>TRBV2|TRBJ2-3
CASTARGTGYSAQYF
>TRBV28|TRBJ1-5
CASNPTVGNQPQHF
>TRBV2|TRBJ1-1
CATTELPNTEAFF
>TRBV27|TRBJ1-5
CASSRTGAGNQPQHF
>TRBV19|TRBJ1-5
CASSMDGGNQPQHF
>TRBV18|TRBJ1-1
CASSPIPGNTEAFF
>TRBV10-3|TRBJ1-2
CAIRIRDTGYGYTF
>TRBV28|TRBJ2-7
CASSLSLAVYEQYF
>TRBV28|TRBJ2-7
CDRQRGDEQYF
>TRBV9|TRBJ2-6
CASSVFGVPGANVLTF
>TRBV23-1|TRBJ2-1
CASSQRHGGLNPYNEQFF
>TRBV9|TRBJ2-3
CASSGYLSDTQYF
>TRBV19|TRBJ2-7
CASSPLAGLNEQYF
>TRBV5-6|TRBJ1-1
CASSYLTGFTEAFF
>TRBV21-1|TRBJ1-5
CASSGDRLYSNQPQHF
>TRBV5-1|TRBJ2-1
CASSLGSGTNEQFF
>TRBV18|TRBJ1-5
CASSSDRGTQPQHF
>TRBV19|TRBJ1-4
CASSIGSGDEKLFF
>TRBV28|TRBJ2-7
CASSGSGPRPRGEQYF
>TRBV6-1|TRBJ2-7
CASSEWRTGSYEQYF
>TRBV28|TRBJ2-7
CASSFRGYEQYF
>TRBV19|TRBJ2-7
CASSTRLATSSYEQYF
>TRBV30|TRBJ2-7
CAWSALAYPPSYEQYF
>TRBV6-1|TRBJ1-2
CASSEAEAGGAFGYTF
>TRBV5-6|TRBJ2-7
CASTSGTSAYEQYF
>TRBV9|TRBJ2-2
CASSVEGYNAGELFF
>TRBV2|TRBJ1-5
CASRAGQASNQPQHF
>TRBV5-1|TRBJ2-7
CASSPDTSYEQYF
>TRBV28|TRBJ1-4
CASSLLDRGEKLFF
>TRBV2|TRBJ1-5
CASRSGLSNQPQHF
>TRBV4-1|TRBJ1-4
CASSQEKQGTNEKLFF
>TRBV29-1|TRBJ2-3
CSVVRNSGADTQYF
>TRBV5-1|TRBJ2-3
CASSNPTSGRSTDTQYF
>TRBV28|TRBJ1-5
CASSSGTGGNQPQHF
>TRBV11-3|TRBJ2-7
CASSLDPAGSEQYF
>TRBV12-5|TRBJ2-1
CASAHERNEQFF
>TRBV27|TRBJ1-5
CASSLRQDQPQHF
>TRBV6-5|TRBJ2-7
CASTSFSGTPYEQYF
>TRBV19|TRBJ1-5
CASLGTDSNQPQHF
>TRBV29-1|TRBJ1-1
CSVGEAGRTEAFF
>TRBV15|TRBJ2-1
CATSLLAVSYNEQFF
>TRBV19|TRBJ1-5
CASSMNRVYNQPQHF
>TRBV9|TRBJ2-1
CASGHRASGNNEQFF
>TRBV20-1|TRBJ2-3
CSAPRGHTQYF
>TRBV30|TRBJ2-2
CAWSANSPGELFF
>TRBV9|TRBJ2-1
CASSVGVGDEQFF
>TRBV25-1|TRBJ2-3
CASSLGTSGSRGTDTQYF
>TRBV2|TRBJ2-3
CASSGDLGTDTQYF
>TRBV28|TRBJ2-2
CASTIGDPTGDTGELFF
>TRBV9|TRBJ1-2
CASSVGQQPNYGYTF
>TRBV6-1|TRBJ1-5
CASSETTVYSNQPQHF
>TRBV5-1|TRBJ2-1
CASSLQGTGPYNEQFF
>TRBV2|TRBJ1-2
CASCTYRAGYTF
>TRBV28|TRBJ2-7
CASNPDRAFHEQYF
>TRBV5-4|NA
CASSTNYEQYF